The clone carrying this T cell receptor (beta chain) was detected a few times. V gave up 8 bases and J gave up 4 bases, with 20 bases separating them. Germline V CDR1 and CDR2: MDHEN, SYDVKM. The CDR3 length is 15 residues. TCRdb re-derived calls from the RT-PCR reads in MiXCR, one entry per CDR3 protein. The sample includes fewer than 800,000 distinct CDR3 sequences, approximately 14% seen only once; the top ten take 3.6%. The clonotype comes from a female donor in good health, serving as a healthy control. The chain combines TRBV28 with TRBJ1-2, with unresolved D. Material: memory CD4+ T cells from blood. The CDR3 reads CASLMTGLKGYGYTF. The CDR3 nucleotides are TGTGCCAGCCTTATGACGGGTCTAAAGGGCTATGGCTACACCTTC.